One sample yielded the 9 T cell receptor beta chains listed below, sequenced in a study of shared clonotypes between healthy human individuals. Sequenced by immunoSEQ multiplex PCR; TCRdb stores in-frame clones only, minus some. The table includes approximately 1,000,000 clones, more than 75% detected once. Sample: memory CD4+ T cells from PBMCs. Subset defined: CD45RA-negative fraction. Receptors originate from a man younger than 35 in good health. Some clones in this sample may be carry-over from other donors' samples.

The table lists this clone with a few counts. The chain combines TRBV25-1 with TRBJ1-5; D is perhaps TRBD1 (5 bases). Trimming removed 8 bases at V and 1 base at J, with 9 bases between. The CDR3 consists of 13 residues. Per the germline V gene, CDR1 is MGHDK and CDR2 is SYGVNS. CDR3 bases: TGTGCCAGCTTTCGGGGGAGCAATCAGCCCCAGCATTTT. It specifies CASFRGSNQPQHF.

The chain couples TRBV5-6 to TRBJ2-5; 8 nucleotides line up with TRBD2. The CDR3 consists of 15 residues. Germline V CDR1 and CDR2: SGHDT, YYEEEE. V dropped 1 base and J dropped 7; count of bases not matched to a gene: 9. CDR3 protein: CASSLFTAREGTQYF. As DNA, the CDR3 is TGTGCCAGCAGCTTGTTCACAGCACGGGAGGGGACCCAGTACTTC.

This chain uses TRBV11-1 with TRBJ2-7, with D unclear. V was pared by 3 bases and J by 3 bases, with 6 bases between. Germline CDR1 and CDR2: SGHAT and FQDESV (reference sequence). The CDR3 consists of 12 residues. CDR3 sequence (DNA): TGTGCCAGCAGCTTCGTAGACTACGAGCAGTACTTC. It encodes CASSFVDYEQYF.

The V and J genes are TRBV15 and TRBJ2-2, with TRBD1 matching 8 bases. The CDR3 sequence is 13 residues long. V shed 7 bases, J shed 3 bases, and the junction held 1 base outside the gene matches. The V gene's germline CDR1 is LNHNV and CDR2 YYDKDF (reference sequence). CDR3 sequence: CATNRGYTGELFF. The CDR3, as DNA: TGTGCCACCAACAGGGGGTACACCGGGGAGCTGTTTTTT.

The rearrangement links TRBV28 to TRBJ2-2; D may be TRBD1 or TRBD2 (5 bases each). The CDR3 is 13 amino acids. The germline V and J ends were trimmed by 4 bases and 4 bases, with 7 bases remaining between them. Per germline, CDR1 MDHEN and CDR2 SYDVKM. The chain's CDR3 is CASSWGSTGELFF. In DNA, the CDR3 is TGTGCCAGCAGTTGGGGGAGCACCGGGGAGCTGTTTTTT.

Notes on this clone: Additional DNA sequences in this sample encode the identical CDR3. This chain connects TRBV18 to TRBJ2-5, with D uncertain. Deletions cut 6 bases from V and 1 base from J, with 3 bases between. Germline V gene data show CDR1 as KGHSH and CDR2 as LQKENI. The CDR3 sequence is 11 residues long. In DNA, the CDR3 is TGTGCCAGCTCTCTCCAAGAGACCCAGTACTTC. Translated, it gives CASSLQETQYF.

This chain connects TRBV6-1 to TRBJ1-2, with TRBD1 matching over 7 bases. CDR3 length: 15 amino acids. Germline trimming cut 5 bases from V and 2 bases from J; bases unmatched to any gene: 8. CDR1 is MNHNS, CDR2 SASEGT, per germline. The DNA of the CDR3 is TGTGCCAGCAGTAAAACCGGGACAGAAAACTATGGCTACACCTTC. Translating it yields CASSKTGTENYGYTF.

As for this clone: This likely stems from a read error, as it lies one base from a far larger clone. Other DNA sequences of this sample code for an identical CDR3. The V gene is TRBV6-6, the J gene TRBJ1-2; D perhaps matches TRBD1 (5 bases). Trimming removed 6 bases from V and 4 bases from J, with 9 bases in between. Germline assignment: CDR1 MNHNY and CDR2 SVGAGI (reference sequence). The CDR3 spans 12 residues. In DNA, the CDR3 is TGTGCCAGCAGCCTCGACAGCTATGGCTACACCTTC. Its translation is CASSLDSYGYTF.

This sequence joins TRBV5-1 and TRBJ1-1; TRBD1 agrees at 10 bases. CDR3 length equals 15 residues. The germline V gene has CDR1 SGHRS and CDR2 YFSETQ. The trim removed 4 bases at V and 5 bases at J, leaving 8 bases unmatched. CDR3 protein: CASSPTGGDGTEAFF. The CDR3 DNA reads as TGCGCCAGCAGCCCGACAGGGGGCGATGGGACTGAAGCTTTCTTT.